This T cell receptor beta chain was retrieved from a study of CD8+CD57+ T cells in acquired aplastic anemia listed by TCRdb under 2018. In the study overall: DNA extracted from sorted CD4+ and CD8+ cells had a mean of approximately 3.4 ug, with a range of 0.2 to 27.4 ug. CD8+CD57+ expansion was defined as frequency above the mean frequency observed in healthy subjects.

Comment on this clonotype: No antigen is known for it. Per-base qualities were not stored, and no clone one base away is much larger.

Genomic DNA was used as template for profiling of TCR beta VDJ combinations and CDR3 sequences. An Illumina HiSeq 2000 was used for TCR repertoire sequencing. For the original study's pipeline: TRBV/TRBJ rearrangement plots, CDR3 size and DJ length profiles, and Simpson's diversity index were used to evaluate the repertoires. The most abundant DNA sequence in the deep sequencing data was taken as the immunodominant clone. CDR3 amino acid sequences were checked for sharing between subjects and were compared against published repertoires and the VDJdb database. TCRdb reprocessed the public reads (quality trimming at Q25 with fastp, clone calling with MiXCR) and kept in-frame beta chains. Every distinct CDR3 protein forms one entry, paired with its most common genes and DNA. Clone size and V and J calls follow TCRdb, not the original study. This sample comprises approximately 470,000 distinct CDR3 sequences, less than 35% of them detected only once. Less than 0.85% of the sample lies in the top ten.

Reading the germline V gene gives CDR1 SNHLY and CDR2 FYNNEI. The CDR3 covers 15 residues, taking in both the cysteine and the phenylalanine. Just the 45-base CDR3 DNA is kept, in frame starting at base 1. For this chain, trimming is 6 bases at the V end and 4 bases at the J end, and the number of junction bases without a gene match is 8. General study outcomes and caveats: Although 25 to 30 CD8+ CDR3 sequences were shared by patients and controls, these sequences appeared highly expressed in patients and within the immunodominant clones of patients. Patients and healthy controls showed no significant difference in CD8+ Simpson's diversity (P=0.060).

Expansion of CD8+CD57+ cells had been shown by flow cytometry in the patients chosen for sequencing. Severe acquired aplastic anemia was diagnosed in all patients according to International Study of Aplastic Anemia and Agranulocytosis and Camitta criteria. No therapy had been received by the patients at the time of blood sampling. In the study, sorted CD4+ and CD8+ blood T cells from patients with severe aplastic anemia and from healthy subjects underwent deep sequencing of TCR repertoires. In the USA, patient enrollment took place under clinicaltrials.gov protocols 00001620, 01623167, 00001397, 00071045, 00081523 and 00961064. Ficoll-Paque density gradient centrifugation was used to isolate peripheral blood mononuclear cells. Before DNA extraction, CD4+ and CD8+ T cells were sorted with FACS or magnetic beads.

Specimen: sorted CD4+, CD8+, or CD8+CD57+ T cells (not recorded which) from PBMCs. This receptor was obtained from a human donor with aplastic anemia. The rearrangement joined TRBV2 to TRBJ2-1; TRBD1 fits 8 bases in the junction. The CDR3 region has the sequence CASRWTGIIYNEQFF. The nucleotides are TGTGCCAGCAGGTGGACAGGGATAATTTACAATGAGCAGTTCTTC.